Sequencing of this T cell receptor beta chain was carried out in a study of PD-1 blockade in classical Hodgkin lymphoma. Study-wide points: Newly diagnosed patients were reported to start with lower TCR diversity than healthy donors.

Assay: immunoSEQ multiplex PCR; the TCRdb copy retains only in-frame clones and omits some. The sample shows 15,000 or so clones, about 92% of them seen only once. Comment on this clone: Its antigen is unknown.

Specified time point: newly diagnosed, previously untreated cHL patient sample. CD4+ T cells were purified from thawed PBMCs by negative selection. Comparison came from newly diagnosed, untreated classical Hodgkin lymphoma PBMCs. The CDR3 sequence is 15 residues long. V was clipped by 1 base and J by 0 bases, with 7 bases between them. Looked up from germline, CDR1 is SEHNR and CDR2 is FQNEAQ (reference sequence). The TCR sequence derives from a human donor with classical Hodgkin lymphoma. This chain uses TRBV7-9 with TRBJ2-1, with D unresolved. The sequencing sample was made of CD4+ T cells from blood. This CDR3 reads CASSLDGNSYNEQFF. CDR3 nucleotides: TGTGCCAGCAGCTTAGATGGTAACTCCTACAATGAGCAGTTCTTC.